The clone carrying this TCR beta chain was observed at least ten times. Its antigen is currently unknown. Synthesis of TCR cDNA relied on 5'RACE template switching, which attached a universal primer site and UMIs. TCRdb itself ran the 5' RACE reads through MiXCR, one entry per CDR3 protein. The data hold about 240,000 distinct CDR3 sequences, with about 3.9% observed a single time. This entry belongs to a study of T cells after yellow fever vaccination. CDR1 is SGHTA and CDR2 is FQGNSA in the germline V gene. The V end lost 8 bases, the J end lost 0 bases, and 20 bases lay between the germline ends. The CDR3 is 18 amino acids. Study-level points and caveats: Clonotypes found in both CD4 and CD8 compartments made up a small share. FACS-sorted repertoires might harbor abundant contaminating clonotypes from the bulk population. A large majority of primary-vaccination clones showed up again after the booster (around 96% CD4, around 90% CD8).

Sample: PBMCs, taken 15 days after the yellow fever booster vaccination. The sequence came from a young man who received the YFV17D yellow fever vaccine. This sequence joins TRBV7-2 and TRBJ2-6, with unresolved D. The CDR3 nucleotides are TGTGCCAGCCGCCGTTTTATTGGCACGCGCTCTGGGGCCAACGTCCTGACTTTC. It translates to CASRRFIGTRSGANVLTF.